This T cell receptor (beta chain) emerged from a study of CD8+CD57+ T cells in acquired aplastic anemia. Study as a whole: On average, sorted CD4+ and CD8+ cells gave approximately 3.5 ug of DNA. Study-wide results and limits: Patients versus controls showed no significant CD8+ Simpson's diversity difference. Comparison of patients with controls identified 25 to 35 shared CD8+ CDR3 sequences.

The sample holds many counts of this clonotype. Its specificity is unknown. Sequencing involved patients with CD8+CD57+ cell expansion previously shown by flow cytometry. The enrolled patients all had severe acquired aplastic anemia. Genomic DNA, the template, was used for profiling of the TCR beta VDJ and CDR3. A single record per CDR3 protein comes from TCRdb applying MiXCR to the reads. Of more than 95,000 distinct CDR3 sequences listed, about 43% are singletons. V was trimmed by 4 bases and J by 9 bases, leaving 18 bases between them. CDR3 length: 14 residues. The germline V gene encodes CDR1 MNHEY and CDR2 SVGAGI.

Sequencing was performed on sorted CD4+, CD8+, or CD8+CD57+ T cells (not recorded which) from PBMCs. This sequence was found in a human donor with aplastic anemia. V and J are TRBV6-5 and TRBJ1-1, with D possibly matching TRBD1 (6 bases). CDR3 sequence reads: CASSSSTGRDKAFF. For the CDR3, the DNA is TGTGCCAGCAGTTCCTCTACCGGACGGGACAAAGCTTTCTTT.